Each of the 10 T cell receptor beta chains below was sequenced from the same sample in a study of blood T cell repertoires in COVID-19 (dated by TCRdb to about 2020). Receptor libraries were prepared by the immunoSEQ multiplex PCR assay. This immuneACCESS table, as held by TCRdb, lists in-frame sequences with V and J called but not all clones. Of the missing ones, under half trace to an unresolved V gene in checked studies; the others have no known cause. This sample has about 260,000 clones in its table, and 88% of those were observed once. The ten most abundant clones make up 10% to 13% of the sample. The sample consisted of peripheral blood. The receptors shown here come from a woman in her 70s with COVID-19, enrolled during active disease.

The genes are TRBV12-3 or TRBV12-4 and TRBJ2-4; tentative D call: TRBD2 (5 bases). The CDR3 totals 13 residues. Trimming left V 3 bases short and J 8 bases short, with 11 bases between. DNA for the CDR3: TGTGCCAGCAGTTTGGATTTGGGAGACATTCAGTACTTC. Protein: CASSLDLGDIQYF.

The rearrangement joins TRBV28 to TRBJ2-1; 10 bases match TRBD2. Germline loops: CDR1 MDHEN, CDR2 SYDVKM. The V and J ends lost 6 bases and 0 bases, in that order; junction bases with no gene match: 5. The CDR3 length is 16 residues. This CDR3 is CASSRLAGLSYNEQFF. CDR3 in DNA: TGTGCCAGCAGCAGACTAGCGGGCCTCTCCTACAATGAGCAGTTCTTC.

The chain uses TRBV19 and TRBJ2-1; 9 bases map to TRBD2. J gave up 5 bases and V 3 bases, and 5 bases lay outside the gene matches. The CDR3 runs to 15 residues. Germline V CDR1 and CDR2: LNHDA, SQIVND (reference sequence). Written as DNA, the CDR3 is TGTGCCAGTAGTATGGGCGGGAGGGCCAACAATGAGCAGTTCTTC. This gives the protein CASSMGGRANNEQFF.

V is TRBV5-4 and J is TRBJ1-2; 8 positions agree with TRBD1. The CDR3 length is 14 residues. Germline V gives CDR1 SGHNT, CDR2 YYREEE (reference sequence). V shed 5 bases and J 4 bases; nucleotides not matched to a gene: 7. The CDR3 region has the DNA TGTGCCAGCAGACGCAGGGGGCGAGCCTATGGCTACACCTTC. The encoded protein is CASRRRGRAYGYTF.

The chain couples TRBV18 to TRBJ1-1; TRBD1 aligns across 7 bases. CDR1 is KGHSH and CDR2 is LQKENI in the germline V gene. The V and J ends lost 5 bases and 0 bases, in that order; junction bases with no gene match: 6. The CDR3 runs to 15 residues. The CDR3: CASSDGTAVNTEAFF. DNA of the CDR3: TGTGCCAGCTCAGACGGGACAGCAGTGAACACTGAAGCTTTCTTT.

This chain connects TRBV11-3 to TRBJ1-2; no clear D. V was shortened by 1 base and J by 4 bases, with 10 bases between the two germline ends. The CDR3 runs to 14 residues. The germline V gene has CDR1 SGHNT and CDR2 YENEEA. CDR3 sequence (DNA): TGTGCCAGCAGCTTAGCCGGGGTTAGCTATGGCTACACCTTC. This gives the protein CASSLAGVSYGYTF.

This rearrangement joins TRBV15 to TRBJ1-5; D call uncertain. The CDR3 loop spans 14 amino acids. Germline-derived CDR1 and CDR2 are LNHNV and YYDKDF (reference sequence). Trimming removed 4 bases from V and 7 bases from J, with 14 bases in between. DNA of the CDR3: TGTGCCACCAGCACCCCCCCCAGAGGGCAGCCCCAGCATTTT. It yields the protein CATSTPPRGQPQHF.

The chain has TRBV5-1 and TRBJ1-6; possible D gene TRBD1, 5 bases. The V and J ends lost 0 bases and 8 bases respectively, with 12 bases between them. Germline CDR1 reads SGHRS; CDR2 reads YFSETQ. The CDR3 consists of 15 residues. The CDR3 DNA follows: TGCGCCAGCAGCTTGGCAGGGTTAATCTATTCACCCCTCCACTTT. It yields the protein CASSLAGLIYSPLHF.

As regards this clone: The conserved closing phenylalanine or tryptophan is absent in this CDR3, likely reflecting a read error. The limits of the CDR3 on the DNA are not certain, so only TCRdb's listed CDR3 is given. This chain joins TRBV24-1 and TRBJ2-4; TRBD2 is the table's D call and was not checked against the DNA. Both ends counted, the CDR3 spans 9 residues. CDR1 KGHDR and CDR2 SFDVKD come from the germline V gene. The CDR3 is CATTAPGSH.

This clone is a singleton in its sample. This chain connects TRBV11-3 to TRBJ2-7; a weak D match, TRBD1 (6 bases). CDR1 and CDR2 (germline): SGHNT, YENEEA. Trimming took off 1 base at V and 2 bases at J, with 9 bases between the two ends. The CDR3 is 14 residues long. CDR3 residues: CASSLGGRTYEQYF. Here the CDR3 DNA reads TGTGCCAGCAGCTTAGGGGGGCGGACCTACGAGCAGTACTTC.